This section outlines one T cell receptor (beta chain) sequence together with its context. The junction departs from the called germline gene at one end, perhaps through a read error. In germline, CDR1 is LGHNA, CDR2 YNFKEQ. CDR3 length equals 14 residues. These data originate in a study of T cells in narcolepsy. TCRdb keeps only in-frame clones here, not all; method: immunoSEQ multiplex PCR. The data hold some 10,000 clones, with just over 70% observed a single time. The clonotype was recovered from a human donor with narcolepsy. This chain uses TRBV4-2 with TRBJ2-5; the D gene is possibly TRBD2 (7 bases). The material sequenced was CD45RA- memory CD8+ T cells from PBMCs. CDR3 sequence: CARSEGGGGETQYF. CDR3 bases: TGTGCCCGCAGCGAGGGGGGGGGCGGAGAGACCCAGTACTTC.